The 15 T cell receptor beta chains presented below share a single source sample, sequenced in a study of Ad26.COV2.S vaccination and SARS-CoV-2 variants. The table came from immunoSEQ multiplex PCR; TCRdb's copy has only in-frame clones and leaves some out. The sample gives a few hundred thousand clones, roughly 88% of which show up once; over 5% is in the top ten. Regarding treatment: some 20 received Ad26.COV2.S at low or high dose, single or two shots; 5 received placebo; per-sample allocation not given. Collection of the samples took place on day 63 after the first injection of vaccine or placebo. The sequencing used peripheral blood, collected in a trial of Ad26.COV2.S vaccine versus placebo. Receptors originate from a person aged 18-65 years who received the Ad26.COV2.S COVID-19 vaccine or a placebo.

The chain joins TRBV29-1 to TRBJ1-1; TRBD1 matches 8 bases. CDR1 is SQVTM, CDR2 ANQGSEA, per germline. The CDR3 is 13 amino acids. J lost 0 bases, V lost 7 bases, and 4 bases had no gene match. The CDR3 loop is CSGTGLMNTEAFF. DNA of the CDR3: TGCAGCGGGACAGGGCTCATGAACACTGAAGCTTTCTTT.

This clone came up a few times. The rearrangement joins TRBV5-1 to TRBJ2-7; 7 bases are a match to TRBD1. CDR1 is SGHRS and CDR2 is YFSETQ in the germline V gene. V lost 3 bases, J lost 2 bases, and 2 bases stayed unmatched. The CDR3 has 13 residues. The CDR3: CASSWDRTYEQYV. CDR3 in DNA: TGCGCCAGCAGCTGGGACAGAACCTACGAGCAGTACGTC.

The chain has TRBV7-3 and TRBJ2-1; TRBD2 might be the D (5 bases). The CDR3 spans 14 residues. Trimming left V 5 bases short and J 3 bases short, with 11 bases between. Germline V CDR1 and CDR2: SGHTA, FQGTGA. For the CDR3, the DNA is TGTGCCAGCAGCCATTCCGGGGACTACAATGAGCAGTTCTTC. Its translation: CASSHSGDYNEQFF. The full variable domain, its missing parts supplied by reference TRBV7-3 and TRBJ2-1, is GAGVSQTPSNKVTEKGKYVELRCDPISGHTALYWYRQSLGQGPEFLIYFQGTGAADDSGLPNDRFFAVRPEGSVSTLKIQRTERGDSAVYLCASSHSGDYNEQFFGPGTRLTVL.

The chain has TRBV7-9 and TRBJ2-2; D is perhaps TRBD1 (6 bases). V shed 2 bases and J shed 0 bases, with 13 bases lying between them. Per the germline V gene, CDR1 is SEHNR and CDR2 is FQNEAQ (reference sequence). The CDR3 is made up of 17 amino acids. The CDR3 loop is CASSLPAGASNTGELFF. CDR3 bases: TGTGCCAGCAGCTTACCCGCAGGGGCTTCGAACACCGGGGAGCTGTTTTTT.

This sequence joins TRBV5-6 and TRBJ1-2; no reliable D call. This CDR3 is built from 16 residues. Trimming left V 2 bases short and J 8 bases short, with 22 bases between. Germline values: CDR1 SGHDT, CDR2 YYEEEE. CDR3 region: CASSLVPEVAVGGYTF. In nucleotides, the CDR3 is TGTGCCAGCAGCTTAGTCCCCGAGGTAGCCGTCGGCGGCTACACCTTC. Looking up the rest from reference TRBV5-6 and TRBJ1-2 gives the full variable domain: DAGVTQSPTHLIKTRGQQVTLRCSPKSGHDTVSWYQQALGQGPQFIFQYYEEEERQRGNFPDRFSGHQFPNYSSELNVNALLLGDSALYLCASSLVPEVAVGGYTFGSGTRLTVV.

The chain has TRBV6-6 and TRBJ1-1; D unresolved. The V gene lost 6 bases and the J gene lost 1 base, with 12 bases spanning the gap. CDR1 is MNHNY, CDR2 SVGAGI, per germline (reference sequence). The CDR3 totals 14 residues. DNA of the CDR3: TGTGCCAGCAGCACGGGGAGGCAGAACACTGAAGCTTTCTTT. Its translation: CASSTGRQNTEAFF.

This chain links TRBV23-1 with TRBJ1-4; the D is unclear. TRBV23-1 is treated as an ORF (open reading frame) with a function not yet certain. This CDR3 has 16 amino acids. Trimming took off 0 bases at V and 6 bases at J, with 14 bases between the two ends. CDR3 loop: CASSQSRAAYDEKLFF. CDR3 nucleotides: TGCGCCAGCAGTCAATCAAGGGCAGCATACGATGAAAAACTGTTTTTT.

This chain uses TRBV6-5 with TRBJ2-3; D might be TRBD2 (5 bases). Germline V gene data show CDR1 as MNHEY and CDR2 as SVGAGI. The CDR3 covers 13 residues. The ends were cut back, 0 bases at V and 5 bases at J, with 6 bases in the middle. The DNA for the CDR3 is TGTGCCAGCAGTTACTCGGGGAGAGATACGCAGTATTTT. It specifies CASSYSGRDTQYF.

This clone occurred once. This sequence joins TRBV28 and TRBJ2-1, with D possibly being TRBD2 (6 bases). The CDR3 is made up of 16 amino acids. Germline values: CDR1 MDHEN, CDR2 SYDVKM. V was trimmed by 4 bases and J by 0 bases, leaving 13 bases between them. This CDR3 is CASSSSWRVSYNEQFF. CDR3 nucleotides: TGTGCCAGCAGTTCCAGCTGGAGGGTCTCCTACAATGAGCAGTTCTTC.

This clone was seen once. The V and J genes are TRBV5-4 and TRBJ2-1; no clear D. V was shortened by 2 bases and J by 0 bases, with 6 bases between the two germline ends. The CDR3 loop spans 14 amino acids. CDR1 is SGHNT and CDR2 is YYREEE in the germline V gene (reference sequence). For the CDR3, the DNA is TGTGCCAGCAGCTTAGGTGGCTCCTACAATGAGCAGTTCTTC. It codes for CASSLGGSYNEQFF.

The CDR3 DNA sequence: TGTGCCAGCAGCCGCTATAGCGGGAGGGCCCTCGGAACAGATACGCAGTATTTT. Translated: CASSRYSGRALGTDTQYF. V and J are TRBV27 and TRBJ2-3; TRBD2 matches at 11 bases. The CDR3 sequence is 18 residues long. The V gene's germline CDR1 is MNHEY and CDR2 SMNVEV (reference sequence). Losses at the gene ends were 6 bases for V and 3 bases for J; bases not matched to a gene: 14.

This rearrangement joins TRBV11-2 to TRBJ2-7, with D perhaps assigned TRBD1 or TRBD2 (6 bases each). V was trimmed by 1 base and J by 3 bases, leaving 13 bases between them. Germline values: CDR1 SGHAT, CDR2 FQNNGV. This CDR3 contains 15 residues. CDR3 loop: CASSLVWGASYEQYF. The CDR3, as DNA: TGTGCCAGCAGCTTAGTTTGGGGGGCTAGCTACGAGCAGTACTTC.

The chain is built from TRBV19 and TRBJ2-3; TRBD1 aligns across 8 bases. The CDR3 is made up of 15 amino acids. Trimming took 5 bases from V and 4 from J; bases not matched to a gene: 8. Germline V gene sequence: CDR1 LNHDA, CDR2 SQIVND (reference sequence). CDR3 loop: CASSLDRAGPDTQYF. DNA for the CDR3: TGTGCCAGTAGTCTGGACAGGGCGGGTCCAGATACGCAGTATTTT.

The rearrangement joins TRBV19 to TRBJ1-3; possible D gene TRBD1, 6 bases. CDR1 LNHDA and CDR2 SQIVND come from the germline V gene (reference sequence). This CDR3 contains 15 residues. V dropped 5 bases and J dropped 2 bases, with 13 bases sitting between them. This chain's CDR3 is CASSSTGLPGNTIYF. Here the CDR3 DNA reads TGTGCCAGTAGTTCGACAGGTCTCCCTGGAAACACCATATATTTT.

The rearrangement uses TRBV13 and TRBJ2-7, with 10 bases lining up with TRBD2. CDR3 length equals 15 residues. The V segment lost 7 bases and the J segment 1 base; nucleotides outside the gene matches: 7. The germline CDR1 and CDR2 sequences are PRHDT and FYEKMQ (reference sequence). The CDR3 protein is CASKLAGTPSYEQYV. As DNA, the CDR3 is TGTGCCAGCAAACTAGCGGGGACCCCTTCCTACGAGCAGTACGTC.